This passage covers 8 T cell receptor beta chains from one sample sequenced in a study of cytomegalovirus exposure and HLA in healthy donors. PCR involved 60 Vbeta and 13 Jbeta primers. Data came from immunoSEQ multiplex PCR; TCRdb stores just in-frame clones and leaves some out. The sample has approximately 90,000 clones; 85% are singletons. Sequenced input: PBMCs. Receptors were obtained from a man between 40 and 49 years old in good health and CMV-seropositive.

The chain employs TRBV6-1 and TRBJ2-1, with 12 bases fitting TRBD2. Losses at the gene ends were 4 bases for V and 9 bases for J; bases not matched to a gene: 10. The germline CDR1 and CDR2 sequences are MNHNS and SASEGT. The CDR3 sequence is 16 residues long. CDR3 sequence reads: CASSATSGGTFGEQFF. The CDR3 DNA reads TGTGCCAGCAGTGCCACTAGCGGGGGGACGTTTGGTGAGCAGTTCTTC.

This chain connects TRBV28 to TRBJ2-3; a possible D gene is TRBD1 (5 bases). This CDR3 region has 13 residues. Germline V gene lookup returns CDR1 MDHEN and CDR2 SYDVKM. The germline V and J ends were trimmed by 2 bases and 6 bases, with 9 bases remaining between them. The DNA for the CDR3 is TGTGCCAGCAGTTTAGGGGCCTGGGATACGCAGTATTTT. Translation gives CASSLGAWDTQYF.

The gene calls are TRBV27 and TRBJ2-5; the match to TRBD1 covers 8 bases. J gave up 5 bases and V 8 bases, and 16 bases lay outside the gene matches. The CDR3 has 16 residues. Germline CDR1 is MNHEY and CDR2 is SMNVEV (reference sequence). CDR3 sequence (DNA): TGTGCCAGCGCAAAACTCGGACAGGGAAGTTGGGAGACCCAGTACTTC. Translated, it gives CASAKLGQGSWETQYF.

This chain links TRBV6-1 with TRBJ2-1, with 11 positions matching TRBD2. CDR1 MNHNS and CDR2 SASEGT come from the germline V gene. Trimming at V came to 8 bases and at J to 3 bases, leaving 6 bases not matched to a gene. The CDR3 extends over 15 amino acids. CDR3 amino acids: CASDLAGGHYNEQFF. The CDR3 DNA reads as TGTGCCAGCGATCTAGCGGGGGGACACTACAATGAGCAGTTCTTC.

The CDR3 DNA sequence: TGTGCCAGCAGTTACCGTGACGTGGTACGGGATGAGCAGTTCTTC. Translating gives CASSYRDVVRDEQFF. This chain joins TRBV6-5 and TRBJ2-1; D remains ambiguous. This CDR3 region has 15 residues. Trimming removed 2 bases at V and 8 bases at J, with 16 bases between. Germline assignment: CDR1 MNHEY and CDR2 SVGAGI.

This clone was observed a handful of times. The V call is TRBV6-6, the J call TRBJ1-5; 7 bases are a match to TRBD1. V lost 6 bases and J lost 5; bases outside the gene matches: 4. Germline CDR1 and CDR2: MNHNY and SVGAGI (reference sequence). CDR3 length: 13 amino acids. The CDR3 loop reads CASSRGQDQPQHF. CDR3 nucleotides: TGTGCCAGCAGCCGAGGACAGGATCAGCCCCAGCATTTT.

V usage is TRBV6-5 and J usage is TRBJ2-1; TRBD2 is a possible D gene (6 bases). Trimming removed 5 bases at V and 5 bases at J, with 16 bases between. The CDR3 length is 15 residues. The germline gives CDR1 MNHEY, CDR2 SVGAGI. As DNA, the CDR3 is TGTGCCAGCAGTCCCCCGGGAGCCCCTAACAATGAGCAGTTCTTC. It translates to CASSPPGAPNNEQFF.

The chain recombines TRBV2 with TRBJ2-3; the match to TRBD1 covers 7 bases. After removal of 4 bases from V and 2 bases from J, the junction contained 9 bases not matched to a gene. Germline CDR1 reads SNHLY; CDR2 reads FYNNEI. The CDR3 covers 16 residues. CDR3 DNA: TGTGCCAGCAGTGTGGGTCTCGGGACAGACACAGATACGCAGTATTTT. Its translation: CASSVGLGTDTDTQYF. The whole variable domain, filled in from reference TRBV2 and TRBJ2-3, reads EPEVTQTPSHQVTQMGQEVILRCVPISNHLYFYWYRQILGQKVEFLVSFYNNEISEKSEIFDDQFSVERPDGSNFTLKIRSTKLEDSAMYFCASSVGLGTDTDTQYFGPGTRLTVL.